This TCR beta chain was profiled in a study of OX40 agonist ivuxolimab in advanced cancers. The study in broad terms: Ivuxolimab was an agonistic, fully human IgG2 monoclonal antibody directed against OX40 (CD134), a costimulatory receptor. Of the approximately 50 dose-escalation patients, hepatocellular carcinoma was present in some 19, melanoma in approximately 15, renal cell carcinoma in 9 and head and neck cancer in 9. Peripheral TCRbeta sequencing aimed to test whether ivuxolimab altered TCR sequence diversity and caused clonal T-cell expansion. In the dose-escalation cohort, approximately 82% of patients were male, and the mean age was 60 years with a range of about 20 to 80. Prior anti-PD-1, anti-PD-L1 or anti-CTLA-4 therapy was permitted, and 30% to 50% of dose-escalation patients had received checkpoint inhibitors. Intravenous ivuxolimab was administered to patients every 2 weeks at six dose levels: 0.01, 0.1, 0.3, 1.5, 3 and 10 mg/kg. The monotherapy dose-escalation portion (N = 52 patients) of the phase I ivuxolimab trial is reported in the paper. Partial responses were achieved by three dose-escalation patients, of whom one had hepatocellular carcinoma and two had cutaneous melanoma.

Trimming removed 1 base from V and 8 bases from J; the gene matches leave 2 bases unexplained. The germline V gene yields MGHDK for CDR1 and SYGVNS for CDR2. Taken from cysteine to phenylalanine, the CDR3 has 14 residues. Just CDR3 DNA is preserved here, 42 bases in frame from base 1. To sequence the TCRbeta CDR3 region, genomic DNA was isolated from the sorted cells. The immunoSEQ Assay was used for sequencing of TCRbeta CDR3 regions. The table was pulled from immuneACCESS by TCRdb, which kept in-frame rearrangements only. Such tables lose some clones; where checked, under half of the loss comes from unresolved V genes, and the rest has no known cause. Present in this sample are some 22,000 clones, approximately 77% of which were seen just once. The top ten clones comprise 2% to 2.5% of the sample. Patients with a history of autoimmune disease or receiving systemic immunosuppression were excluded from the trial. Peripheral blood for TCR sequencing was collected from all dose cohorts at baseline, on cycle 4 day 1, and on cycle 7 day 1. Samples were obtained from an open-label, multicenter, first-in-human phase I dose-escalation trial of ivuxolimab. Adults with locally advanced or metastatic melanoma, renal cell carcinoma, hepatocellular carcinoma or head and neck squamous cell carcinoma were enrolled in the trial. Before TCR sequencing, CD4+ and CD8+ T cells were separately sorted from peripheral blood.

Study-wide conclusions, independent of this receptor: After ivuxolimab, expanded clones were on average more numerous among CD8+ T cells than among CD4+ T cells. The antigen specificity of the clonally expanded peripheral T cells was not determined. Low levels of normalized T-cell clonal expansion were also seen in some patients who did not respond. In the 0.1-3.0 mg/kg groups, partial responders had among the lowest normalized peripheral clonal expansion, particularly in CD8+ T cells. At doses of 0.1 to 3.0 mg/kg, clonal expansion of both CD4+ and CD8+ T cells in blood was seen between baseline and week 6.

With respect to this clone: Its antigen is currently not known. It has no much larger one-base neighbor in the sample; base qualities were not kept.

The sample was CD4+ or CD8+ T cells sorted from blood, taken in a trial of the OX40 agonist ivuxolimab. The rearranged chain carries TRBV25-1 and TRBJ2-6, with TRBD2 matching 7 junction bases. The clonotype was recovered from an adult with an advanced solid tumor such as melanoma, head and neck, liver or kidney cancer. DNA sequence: TGTGCCAGCAGTGAATGGGAGGGTTCCAACGTCCTGACTTTC. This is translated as CASSEWEGSNVLTF.